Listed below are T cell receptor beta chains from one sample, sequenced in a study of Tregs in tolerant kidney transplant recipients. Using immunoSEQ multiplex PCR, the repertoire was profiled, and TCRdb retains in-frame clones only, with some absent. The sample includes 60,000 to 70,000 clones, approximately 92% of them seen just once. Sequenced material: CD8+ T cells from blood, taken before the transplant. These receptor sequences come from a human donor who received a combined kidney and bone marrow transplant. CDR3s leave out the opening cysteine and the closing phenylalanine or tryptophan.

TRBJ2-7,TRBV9,ASSAGEYEQY
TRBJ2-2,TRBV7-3,ASSFEQGNGELF
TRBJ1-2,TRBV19,ASSISTGGDYT
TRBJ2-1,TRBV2,ASSIGNEQF
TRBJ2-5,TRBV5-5,ASSSETVAGQETQY
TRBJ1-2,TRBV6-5,ASSYSVENYGYT
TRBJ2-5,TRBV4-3,ASSQDIGTGVQETQY
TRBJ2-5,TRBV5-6,ASSSRPGSEETQY
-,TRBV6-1,ASSEEGAGSYEQY
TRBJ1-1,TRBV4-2,ASSQDFDRAEAF
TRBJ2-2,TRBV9,ASSVGGGRTGELF
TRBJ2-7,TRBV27,ASSAGLTGVAEQY
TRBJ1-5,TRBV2,ASSSLDTGRNQPQH
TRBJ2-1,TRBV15,ATGGVGSYNEQF
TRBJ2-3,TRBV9,ASSAGGSTDTQY
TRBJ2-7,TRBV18,ASSSVAVSYEQY
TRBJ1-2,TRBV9,ASSVVDRADYGYT
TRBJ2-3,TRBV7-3,ASSIGGRVGDTQY
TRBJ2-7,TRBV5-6,ASSLGQGIRYEQY
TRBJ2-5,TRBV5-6,ASSVSGGGETQY
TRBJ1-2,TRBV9,ASSVIGDNYGYT
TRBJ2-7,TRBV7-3,ASSPRGPDSIDEQY
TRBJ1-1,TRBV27,ASSLDRGVNTEAF
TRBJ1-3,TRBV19,ASSLTGLGNTIY
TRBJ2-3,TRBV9,ASSGKTGEKDTQY
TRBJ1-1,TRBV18,ASSPFSSWGEMNTEAF
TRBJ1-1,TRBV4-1,ASSSGGTEAF
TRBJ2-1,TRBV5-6,ASSFGVRSPYNEQF
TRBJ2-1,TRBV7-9,ASSLAWSSYNEQF
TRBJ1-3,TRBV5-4,ASSLGTGGAGNTIY
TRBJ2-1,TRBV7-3,ASSLTPTPIYNEQF
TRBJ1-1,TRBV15,ATRTDLEGRDTEAF
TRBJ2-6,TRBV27,ASSLLGAYSGGANVLT
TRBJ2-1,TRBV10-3,AISLASNEQF
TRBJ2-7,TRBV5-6,ASSLQGSYEQY
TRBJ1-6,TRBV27,ASSLGGGTNSPLH
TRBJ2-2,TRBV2,ASSEGEKDRGRTGELF
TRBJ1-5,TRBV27,ASSLSGDQPQH
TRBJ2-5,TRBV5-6,ASSSWVGGLADQETQY
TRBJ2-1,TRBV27,ASSLLADNPREQF
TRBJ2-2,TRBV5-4,ASSYRAGGTGELF
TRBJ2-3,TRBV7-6,ASSFRGGLLVDTQY
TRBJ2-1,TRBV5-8,ASSLELAYNEQF
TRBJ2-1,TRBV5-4,ASRSGGPSSYNEQF
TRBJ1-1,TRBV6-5,ASSYTRNTEAF
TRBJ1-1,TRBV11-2,ASSLGPGGEVTEAF